A single sample gave rise to the 25 T cell receptor beta chains below, sequenced in a study of response to subunit inactivated influenza vaccine. TCRdb reprocessed the RT-PCR reads with MiXCR, giving one entry per CDR3 protein. The sample consists of hundreds of thousands of distinct CDR3 sequences, about 18% of them appearing once. The sample consisted of PBMCs from blood, taken 5 days after vaccination. Receptors originate from a man in his fifties or sixties who received an inactivated influenza vaccine.

V and J are TRBV9 and TRBJ1-6; TRBD1 matches at 8 bases. The germline gives CDR1 SGDLS, CDR2 YYNGEE. V dropped 3 bases and J dropped 4; count of bases not matched to a gene: 3. The CDR3 totals 15 residues. In DNA, the CDR3 is TGTGCCAGCAGCGGAGGACAGGGATATAATTCACCCCTCCACTTT. Translated, it gives CASSGGQGYNSPLHF.

The V gene is TRBV18, the J gene TRBJ2-3; maybe TRBD1 (6 bases). Germline V gene sequence: CDR1 KGHSH, CDR2 LQKENI. V lost 2 bases and J 6 bases, leaving 12 bases between the germline ends. The CDR3 runs to 14 residues. CDR3 residues: CASSPRQGKDTQYF. DNA of the CDR3: TGTGCCAGCTCACCAAGGCAGGGGAAGGATACGCAGTATTTT.

V gene TRBV7-3 combines with J gene TRBJ2-1; D is unresolved. The CDR3 loop spans 15 amino acids. Germline-derived CDR1 and CDR2 are SGHTA and FQGTGA. V was pared by 3 bases and J by 2 bases, with 11 bases between. The CDR3: CASSFDRAAYNEQFF. The CDR3 bases are TGTGCCAGCAGCTTTGACCGTGCCGCCTACAATGAGCAGTTCTTC. Variable domain in full (rest from reference TRBV7-3 and TRBJ2-1): GAGVSQTPSNKVTEKGKYVELRCDPISGHTALYWYRQSLGQGPEFLIYFQGTGAADDSGLPNDRFFAVRPEGSVSTLKIQRTERGDSAVYLCASSFDRAAYNEQFFGPGTRLTVL.

CDR3 sequence (DNA): TGCAGCGTTGAACTGGTGGGGCAGTTCTTC. Translating gives CSVELVGQFF. This chain connects TRBV29-1 to TRBJ2-1; D not certain. CDR1 is SQVTM, CDR2 ANQGSEA, per germline. The CDR3 has 10 residues. Trimming removed 2 bases at V and 12 bases at J, with 8 bases between.

The gene calls are TRBV10-3 and TRBJ2-7; TRBD2 agrees at 7 bases. V gave up 6 bases and J gave up 0 bases; unmatched junction bases: 2. CDR1 and CDR2 from the germline V gene are ENHRY and SYGVKD. CDR3 length equals 13 residues. The CDR3 nucleotides read TGTGCCATCAGGAGCGGGGACTCCTACGAGCAGTACTTC. Residues: CAIRSGDSYEQYF.

This clonotype was seen many times. This sequence joins TRBV29-1 and TRBJ2-3, with TRBD2 identical over 8 bases. Trimming took 3 bases from V and 1 from J; bases not matched to a gene: 9. This CDR3 has 16 residues. Germline-derived CDR1 and CDR2 are SQVTM and ANQGSEA. The CDR3 sequence is CSVDQTSGGRTDTQYF. The CDR3 nucleotides are TGCAGCGTTGATCAAACTAGCGGAGGACGCACAGATACGCAGTATTTT.

The chain recombines TRBV29-1 with TRBJ2-7; 7 nucleotides agree with TRBD2. CDR1 is SQVTM, CDR2 ANQGSEA, per germline. V lost 4 bases, J lost 4 bases, and 7 bases stayed unmatched. CDR3 length equals 13 residues. CDR3 residues: CSVGGREGYEQYF. The DNA of the CDR3 is TGCAGCGTTGGGGGAAGGGAGGGTTACGAGCAGTACTTC.

V usage is TRBV5-1 and J usage is TRBJ1-4; the D gene is possibly TRBD1 (6 bases). V shed 1 base and J shed 7 bases, with 14 bases lying between them. The V gene's germline CDR1 is SGHRS and CDR2 YFSETQ. The CDR3 totals 15 residues. This CDR3 reads CASSLTGARSEKLFF. The CDR3 DNA is TGCGCCAGCAGCTTGACGGGGGCGCGGAGTGAAAAACTGTTTTTT.

A few counts support this clonotype. The chain joins TRBV7-2 to TRBJ1-1; the D is unclear. Germline assignment: CDR1 SGHTA and CDR2 FQGNSA. This CDR3 comprises 16 residues. V was trimmed by 1 base and J by 4 bases, leaving 16 bases between them. CDR3 protein: CASSLVGGDIGTEAFF. In nucleotides, the CDR3 is TGTGCCAGCAGCTTAGTTGGCGGAGATATAGGCACTGAAGCTTTCTTT.

The V call is TRBV6-5, the J call TRBJ1-2; D uncertain. Trimming took off 0 bases at V and 5 bases at J, with 16 bases between the two ends. Germline V CDR1 and CDR2: MNHEY, SVGAGI. This CDR3 has 16 amino acids. CDR3 protein: CASSYSTIMDLYGYTF. Here the CDR3 DNA reads TGTGCCAGCAGTTACTCGACAATTATGGACCTTTATGGCTACACCTTC.

The chain couples TRBV7-9 to TRBJ1-4; TRBD1 is a possible D gene (6 bases). The ends were cut back, 2 bases at V and 5 bases at J, with 12 bases in the middle. CDR1 is SEHNR and CDR2 is FQNEAQ in the germline V gene (reference sequence). CDR3 length: 15 amino acids. CDR3 protein: CASSLSTGPNEKLFF. The CDR3, as DNA: TGTGCCAGCAGCTTATCGACAGGCCCGAATGAAAAACTGTTTTTT.

The V gene is TRBV7-2, the J gene TRBJ1-5; D call uncertain. The CDR3 runs 15 residues. The germline V gene encodes CDR1 SGHTA and CDR2 FQGNSA. Trimming cost V 3 bases and J 0 bases, with 9 bases left between them. CDR3 region: CASSLKALSNQPQHF. The CDR3 DNA is TGTGCCAGCAGCTTGAAGGCTCTTAGCAATCAGCCCCAGCATTTT.

This clonotype was counted only a few times. CDR3: CASPLGTDLPSSDPGSNSPLHF. DNA for the CDR3: TGCGCCAGCCCACTGGGGACAGACCTACCCTCTAGCGATCCGGGTTCGAATTCACCCCTCCACTTT. The V call is TRBV5-1, the J call TRBJ1-6, with TRBD1 identical over 7 bases. Germline assignment: CDR1 SGHRS and CDR2 YFSETQ. The CDR3 is 22 residues long. Trimming cost V 7 bases and J 7 bases; bases outside gene matches: 32.

CDR3 nucleotides: TGTGCCAGCAGTGACCTGGATAGCTCCTACAATGAGCAGTTCTTC. Protein sequence: CASSDLDSSYNEQFF. The V and J genes are TRBV25-1 and TRBJ2-1, with D uncertain. CDR1 and CDR2 from the germline V gene are MGHDK and SYGVNS. The V and J ends lost 3 bases and 0 bases respectively, with 9 bases between them. This CDR3 is built from 15 residues. Together with reference TRBV25-1 and TRBJ2-1, the CDR3 gives the full variable domain: EADIYQTPRYLVIGTGKKITLECSQTMGHDKMYWYQQDPGMELHLIHYSYGVNSTEKGDLSSESTVSRIRTEHFPLTLESARPSHTSQYLCASSDLDSSYNEQFFGPGTRLTVL.

This clonotype was picked up many times. The chain combines TRBV7-9 with TRBJ1-6; maybe TRBD1 (5 bases). This CDR3 is built from 17 residues. V shed 1 base and J shed 8 bases, with 18 bases lying between them. Germline CDR1 and CDR2: SEHNR and FQNEAQ (reference sequence). The CDR3 loop is CASSLGPPREKDSPLHF. The CDR3 DNA sequence: TGTGCCAGCAGCTTAGGCCCCCCCAGGGAGAAGGATTCACCCCTCCACTTT.

The rearrangement joins TRBV20-1 to TRBJ2-7, with D hard to call. The length of the CDR3 is 13 residues. Germline CDR1 reads DFQATT; CDR2 reads SNEGSKA (reference sequence). The ends were cut back, 3 bases at V and 3 bases at J, with 12 bases in the middle. The CDR3 DNA sequence: TGCAGTGCTAGGAAGCCGGCAGACTACGAGCAGTACTTC. Protein sequence: CSARKPADYEQYF.

This clonotype was seen more than once but under ten times. The chain carries TRBV20-1 and TRBJ1-1; D call uncertain. The germline V gene encodes CDR1 DFQATT and CDR2 SNEGSKA (reference sequence). The ends were cut back, 0 bases at V and 4 bases at J, with 6 bases in the middle. CDR3 size: 12 residues. CDR3 DNA: TGCAGTGCTAGAGATGCCGGCACTGAAGCTTTCTTT. It yields the protein CSARDAGTEAFF.

In this sample, this clonotype turned up once. This rearrangement joins TRBV9 to TRBJ2-2; 7 bases agree with TRBD1. V was pared by 3 bases and J by 2 bases, with 7 bases of the junction left unmatched. The CDR3 has 16 amino acids. CDR1 is SGDLS, CDR2 YYNGEE, per germline. CDR3 in DNA: TGTGCCAGCAGCGCGCCGGGACAGCTTAACACCGGGGAGCTGTTTTTT. This gives the protein CASSAPGQLNTGELFF.

This clonotype was counted a few times. The chain is built from TRBV4-2 and TRBJ2-7; 10 nucleotides match TRBD1. V lost 4 bases to trimming and J lost 0 bases; unmatched junction nucleotides: 6. The CDR3 has 16 residues. Per germline, CDR1 LGHNA and CDR2 YNFKEQ. CDR3 sequence reads: CASSPGQGFSSYEQYF. The CDR3 DNA sequence: TGTGCCAGCAGCCCGGGACAGGGGTTTTCCTCCTACGAGCAGTACTTC.

This clonotype was seen repeatedly, ten times or more. The rearrangement links TRBV5-1 to TRBJ2-1; 14 positions agree with TRBD2. This CDR3 region has 16 residues. The V segment lost 2 bases and the J segment 4 bases; nucleotides outside the gene matches: 2. In germline, CDR1 is SGHRS, CDR2 YFSETQ. CDR3 nucleotide sequence: TGCGCCAGCAGCTTAAGACTAGCGGGGGGGTACAATGAGCAGTTCTTC. Residues: CASSLRLAGGYNEQFF.

The chain combines TRBV5-1 with TRBJ1-2; 7 nucleotides line up with TRBD1. The germline V gene encodes CDR1 SGHRS and CDR2 YFSETQ. The CDR3 is 15 residues long. With 4 bases clipped from V and 5 bases from J, the junction kept 11 bases outside the gene matches. The CDR3 DNA is TGCGCCAGCAGCCCATGGGACAGTTTCCTGTATGGCTACACCTTC. Translated: CASSPWDSFLYGYTF.

The gene calls are TRBV7-8 and TRBJ1-2; 8 bases agree with TRBD1. Germline assignment: CDR1 SGHVS and CDR2 FQNEAQ. With 5 bases clipped from V and 3 bases from J, the junction kept 5 bases outside the gene matches. The CDR3 is 14 amino acids. The CDR3 loop is CASSPDRGDYGYTF. The DNA for the CDR3 is TGTGCCAGCAGCCCCGACAGGGGAGACTATGGCTACACCTTC.

The chain couples TRBV7-8 to TRBJ2-1; D call uncertain. The germline CDR1 and CDR2 sequences are SGHVS and FQNEAQ. V lost 5 bases and J 4 bases, leaving 15 bases between the germline ends. CDR3 length equals 15 residues. The CDR3 is CASSPQKIVYNEQFF. CDR3 DNA: TGTGCCAGCAGCCCCCAAAAAATCGTTTACAATGAGCAGTTCTTC.

There are many counts of this clonotype. The rearrangement uses TRBV7-3 and TRBJ2-2; D is undetermined. CDR1 is SGHTA, CDR2 FQGTGA, per germline. V lost 1 base and J lost 7, with 7 bases in between. The CDR3 is 13 residues long. CDR3 sequence reads: CASSLIGGGELFF. The CDR3 nucleotides read TGTGCCAGCAGCTTAATTGGCGGCGGGGAGCTGTTTTTT.

The rearrangement joins TRBV11-2 to TRBJ2-7, with TRBD2 as a possible D gene (7 bases). Germline CDR1 SGHAT, CDR2 FQNNGV. The V gene lost 5 bases and the J gene lost 3 bases, with 20 bases spanning the gap. The CDR3 extends over 16 amino acids. As DNA, the CDR3 is TGTGCCAGCAGCCCATGGGGGGGGGGGCTGAACTACGAGCAGTACTTC. Encoded protein: CASSPWGGGLNYEQYF.